What follows is one TCR beta chain and its context. In its sample, this clonotype was seen many times. This receptor's antigen is unknown. No base qualities exist here, and no much larger clone lies one base off it. The sample is drawn from a study of regulatory T cells in long-lasting Graves disease (dated by TCRdb to the early 2020s). In the study overall: Antithyroid drugs had been taken for less than 3 months by newly diagnosed Graves' disease patients. The study was registered as a clinical trial and conducted in China. Patients with persistent Graves' disease were compared with patients with newly diagnosed Graves' disease using TCR sequencing and RNA sequencing of peripheral blood. A total of around 35 samples underwent TCR sequencing, from 13 patients with persistent Graves' disease and 20 or so patients with newly diagnosed Graves' disease.

On the study overall, not on this receptor specifically: Persistent disease showed preferential use of TRBV28, TRBJ1-2 and TRBJ2-5, whereas newly diagnosed disease favored TRBV20-1 and TRBJ2-1. Patients with persistent disease shared more public clonotypes (fewer than 3,000) than newly diagnosed patients did (around 980). Lower TCR Shannon entropy and fewer highly expanded clones were observed in persistent Graves' disease patients than in newly diagnosed patients, which suggested clonal expansion. The authors acknowledged the small sample size as a limitation that may reduce accuracy. Only peripheral blood was studied, because thyroid tissue, the primary lesion, was inaccessible. Sequencing and analysis were restricted to the TCR beta chain.

Trimming removed 3 bases from V and 5 bases from J; the gene matches leave 11 bases unexplained. From its cysteine to its phenylalanine, the CDR3 spans 16 amino acids. The retained sequence is limited to the CDR3, 48 bases, with the frame set at the first base. CDR1 and CDR2 are drawn from the germline V gene: SGHRS, YFSETQ. In light of the paper, this sample's time point label describes: newly diagnosed GD, antithyroid drugs for less than 3 months. For both TCR sequencing and RNA sequencing, RNA was extracted from PBMCs in TRIzol. Graves' disease was diagnosed according to American Thyroid Association guidelines. The patients came from an endocrinology department in Xi'an, China. Each patient gave around 9 milliliters of peripheral blood, collected in an EDTA anticoagulant tube. Ficoll Paque Plus density gradient separation was used to isolate PBMCs, and no further T cell sorting was performed. An Agilent 2100 Bioanalyzer and agarose gel were used to assess RNA quality, and a NanoDrop 2000 was used to measure RNA concentration.

The method was multiplex PCR. Sequenced on an Illumina HiSeq 4000. TCR beta libraries were built with iRepertoire HTBI primers and Arm-PCR amplification of CDR3 regions. Before sequencing, the PCR products underwent gel purification. As for the authors' bioinformatics: A total of around 66 TRBV and some 15 TRBJ segments were identified across samples and were used for gene usage analysis of CDR3 amino acid clonotypes. COPE and FqMerger were used to merge the filtered high-quality paired reads into contigs. Contigs were aligned with BLAST to IMGT TRBV, TRBD and TRBJ reference genes, and CDR3 was defined per IMGT. Clonotypes above 0.1% frequency were classified as highly expanded clones. Shannon entropy was used to measure repertoire diversity, and the Gini coefficient was used to measure V-J evenness. Public clonotypes were defined as clonotypes shared by more than one individual. TCRdb took the public reads, trimmed them with fastp at Q25, ran MiXCR for clone calling and kept in-frame beta chains. Entries are consolidated by CDR3 protein sequence, retaining the most common genes and DNA. TCRdb, not the original authors, processed these V and J calls. The sample table contains about 350,000 distinct CDR3 sequences; only one count was recorded for under 20% of them. The top ten clonotypes cover about 19% of the sample.

The data were also submitted as part of a second study, on T cells in Graves' hyperthyroidism and ophthalmopathy. Per the second study: Graves' hyperthyroidism was defined as stable when no progression to ophthalmopathy occurred over 18 months of follow-up. Hyperthyroidism patients were newly diagnosed, with disease duration under 2 months, and aged 18 to 65 years. The study excluded patients with uncontrolled infections, other autoimmune diseases, pregnancy or lactation. Diagnoses were based on clinical symptoms, serum thyroxine and TRAb, thyroid ultrasound and orbital computed tomography. For the first round of RT-PCR on the TCR CDR3, the HTBI primer set was used together with the Qiagen OneStep RT-PCR kit. Most expanded thyroid clonotypes (frequency above 0.001) were also detected in blood, suggesting blood repertoires may reflect thyroid immune responses. A model built on a 13 V-J signature distinguished ophthalmopathy from stable hyperthyroidism, reaching 85% to 90% sensitivity and approximately 81% specificity in cross-validation and 80%/75% in testing. During validation, the model predicted progression to ophthalmopathy a median of roughly 7.1 months ahead of onset, with more than 55% sensitivity and 72% to 80% specificity. To identify distinguishing TCR V-J signatures, a discovery cohort of about 100 patients was used, comprising 40 to 45 with Graves' ophthalmopathy and around 57 with stable Graves' hyperthyroidism. Prospective prediction of ophthalmopathy was tested in an independent validation cohort consisting of 18 hyperthyroidism patients and approximately 16 patients who later progressed to ophthalmopathy. The roughly 100 discovery patients were divided at random into training and test sets in a 7:3 ratio. Thyroid tissue and blood T-cell repertoires from about 6 Graves' hyperthyroidism patients were also compared in the study. After sampling, hyperthyroidism patients received methimazole starting at 30 mg daily, and ophthalmopathy patients received high-dose intravenous methylprednisolone. Libraries were constructed in a second round of multiplex PCR, after which size selection and purification were performed. Sequencing of the libraries was done on an Illumina HiSeq2000 using paired-end 100 bp reads. SOAPnuke was used to process the raw data, with reads discarded if the reads contained adapters or uncalled bases, had a mean Phred below 15, or lacked an exact constant-primer or identifier match. High-quality paired reads were merged using COPE v1.2.5, and each unique nucleotide sequence was defined as a clonotype. Clonotypes were aligned to IMGT TRBV, TRBD and TRBJ reference segments using MiTCR v1.1. Only V-J combinations with frequency above 0.0001, covering 99.2% of repertoires, were analysed. A TCS score was defined as the ratio of F50 (clonal expansion) to E x V (chaos), with BLOSUM62-based TCRdist applied between CDR3 peptides within each V-J. Welch's t-statistics and random forest reduced fewer than 600 V-J features to 13, which were used in a naive Bayes classifier (R e1071). Sample size was not statistically predetermined, and blinding of investigators to group allocation was not performed. TCR Vbeta CDR3 sequencing of some 140 peripheral blood samples (approximately 44 ophthalmopathy, 75 hyperthyroidism and some 17 progressor patients) is reported in the paper.

This sequence originates from a woman aged 18-35 years with Graves disease. Donor details come from another sample of the same person, matched by shared clones. Sequencing used peripheral blood mononuclear cells (PBMCs), obtained at new diagnosis, from a patient treated with antithyroid drugs. The sequence links TRBV5-1 to TRBJ2-5, with 9 bases aligning to TRBD1. The CDR3 in this case is CASSSGDRGQGETQYF. The base sequence is TGCGCCAGCAGCTCGGGCGACCGTGGACAGGGGGAGACCCAGTACTTC.